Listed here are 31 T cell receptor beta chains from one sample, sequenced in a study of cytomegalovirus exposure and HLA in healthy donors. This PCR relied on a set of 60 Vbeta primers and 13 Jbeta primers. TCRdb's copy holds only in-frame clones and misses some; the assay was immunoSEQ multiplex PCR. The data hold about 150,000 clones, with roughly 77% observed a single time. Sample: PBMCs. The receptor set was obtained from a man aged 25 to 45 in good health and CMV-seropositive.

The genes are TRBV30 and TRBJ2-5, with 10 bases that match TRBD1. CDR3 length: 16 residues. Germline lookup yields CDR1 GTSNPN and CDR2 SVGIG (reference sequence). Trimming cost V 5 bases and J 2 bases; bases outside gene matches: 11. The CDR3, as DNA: TGTGCCTGGGCCCCGGGACAGGGGCCTCCTCAAGAGACCCAGTACTTC. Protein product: CAWAPGQGPPQETQYF.

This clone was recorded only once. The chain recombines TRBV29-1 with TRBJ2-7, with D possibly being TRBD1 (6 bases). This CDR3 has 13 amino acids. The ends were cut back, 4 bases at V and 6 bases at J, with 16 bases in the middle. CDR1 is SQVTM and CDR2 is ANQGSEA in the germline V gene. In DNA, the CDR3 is TGCAGCGTTGGGGCCAGGGGAACCGGCGAGCAGTACTTC. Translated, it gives CSVGARGTGEQYF.

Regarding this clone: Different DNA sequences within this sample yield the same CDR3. The chain's CDR3 is CASSLGQGSDTQYF. DNA of the CDR3: TGCGCCAGCAGCTTGGGACAGGGATCAGATACGCAGTATTTT. This rearrangement joins TRBV5-1 to TRBJ2-3, with 7 positions matching TRBD1. This CDR3 spans 14 amino acids. V was pared by 0 bases and J by 4 bases, with 2 bases of the junction left unmatched. Germline V gene lookup returns CDR1 SGHRS and CDR2 YFSETQ.

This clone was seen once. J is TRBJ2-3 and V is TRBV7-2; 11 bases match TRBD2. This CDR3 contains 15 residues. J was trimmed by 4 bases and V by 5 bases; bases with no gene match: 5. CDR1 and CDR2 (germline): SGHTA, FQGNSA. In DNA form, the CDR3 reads TGTGCCAGCAGCACTGGGACTAGCGGCCCAGATACGCAGTATTTT. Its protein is CASSTGTSGPDTQYF.

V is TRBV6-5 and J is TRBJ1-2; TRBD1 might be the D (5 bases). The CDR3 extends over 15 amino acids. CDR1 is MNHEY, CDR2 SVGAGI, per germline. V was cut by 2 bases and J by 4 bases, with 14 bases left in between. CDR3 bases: TGTGCCAGCAGTTACCGGAACGGGGGAAGCTATGGCTACACCTTC. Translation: CASSYRNGGSYGYTF.

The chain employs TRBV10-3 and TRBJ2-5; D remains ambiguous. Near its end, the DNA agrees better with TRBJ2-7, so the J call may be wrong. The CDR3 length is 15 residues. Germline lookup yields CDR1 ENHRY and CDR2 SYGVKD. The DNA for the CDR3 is TGTGCCATCAGTGAGTCGGTGTTGAGCTCCTACGAGCAGTACTTC. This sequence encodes CAISESVLSSYEQYF.

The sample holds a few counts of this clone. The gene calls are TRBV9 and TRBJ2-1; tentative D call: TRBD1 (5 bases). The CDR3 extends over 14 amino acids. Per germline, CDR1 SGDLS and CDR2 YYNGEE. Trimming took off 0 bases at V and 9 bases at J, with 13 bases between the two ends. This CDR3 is CASSVVPGSGEQFF. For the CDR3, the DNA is TGTGCCAGCAGCGTAGTTCCAGGGTCAGGTGAGCAGTTCTTC.

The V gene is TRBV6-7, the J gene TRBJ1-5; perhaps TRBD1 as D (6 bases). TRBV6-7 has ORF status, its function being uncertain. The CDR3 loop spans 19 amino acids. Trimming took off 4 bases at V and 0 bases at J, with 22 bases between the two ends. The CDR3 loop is CASSCLGTSCKYSNQPQHF. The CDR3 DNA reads TGTGCCAGCAGTTGCCTAGGGACATCCTGCAAGTATAGCAATCAGCCCCAGCATTTT.

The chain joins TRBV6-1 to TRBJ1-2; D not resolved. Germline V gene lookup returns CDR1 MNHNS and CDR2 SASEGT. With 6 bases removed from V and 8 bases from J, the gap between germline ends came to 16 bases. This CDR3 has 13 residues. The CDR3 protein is CASSGEFPPGYTF. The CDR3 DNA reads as TGTGCCAGCAGCGGGGAATTCCCTCCAGGCTACACCTTC.

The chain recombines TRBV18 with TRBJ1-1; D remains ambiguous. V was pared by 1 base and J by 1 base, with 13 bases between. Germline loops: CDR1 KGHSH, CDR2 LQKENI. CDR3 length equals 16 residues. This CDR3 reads CASSPLEGIGNTEAFF. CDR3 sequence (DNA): TGTGCCAGCTCACCACTCGAGGGAATAGGGAACACTGAAGCTTTCTTT.

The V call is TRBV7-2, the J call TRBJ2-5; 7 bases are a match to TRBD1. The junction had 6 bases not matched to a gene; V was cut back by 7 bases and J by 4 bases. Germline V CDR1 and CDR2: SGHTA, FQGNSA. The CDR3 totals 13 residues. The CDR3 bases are TGTGCCAGCAAAGAGGGGGCACGAGAGACCCAGTACTTC. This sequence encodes CASKEGARETQYF.

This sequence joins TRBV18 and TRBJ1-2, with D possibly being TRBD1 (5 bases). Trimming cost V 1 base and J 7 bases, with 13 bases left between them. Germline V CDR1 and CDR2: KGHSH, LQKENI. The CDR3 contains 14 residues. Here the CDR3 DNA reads TGTGCCAGCTCACCACTGAACTCAGGGTCTGGCTACACCTTC. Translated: CASSPLNSGSGYTF. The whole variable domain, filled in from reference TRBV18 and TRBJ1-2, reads NAGVMQNPRHLVRRRGQEARLRCSPMKGHSHVYWYRQLPEEGLKFMVYLQKENIIDESGMPKERFSAEFPKEGPSILRIQQVVRGDSAAYFCASSPLNSGSGYTFGSGTRLTVV.

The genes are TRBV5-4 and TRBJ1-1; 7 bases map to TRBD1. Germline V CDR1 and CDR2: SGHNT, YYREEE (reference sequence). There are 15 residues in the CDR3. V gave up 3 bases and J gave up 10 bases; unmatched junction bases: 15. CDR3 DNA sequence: TGTGCCAGCAGCTGGGGGACAGAGGGAACGGTACGAGCTTTCTTT. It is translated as CASSWGTEGTVRAFF.

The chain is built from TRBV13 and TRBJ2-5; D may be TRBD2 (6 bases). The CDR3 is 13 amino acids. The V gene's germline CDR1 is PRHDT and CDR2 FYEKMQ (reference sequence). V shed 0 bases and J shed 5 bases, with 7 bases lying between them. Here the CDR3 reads CASSLGGGETQYF. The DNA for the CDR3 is TGTGCCAGCAGCTTAGGAGGAGGGGAGACCCAGTACTTC.

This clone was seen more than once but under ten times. CDR3: CASGQGNWVGKLFF. The CDR3 nucleotides are TGCGCCAGCGGCCAGGGAAATTGGGTTGGAAAACTGTTTTTT. This chain links TRBV5-1 with TRBJ1-4; weak D call: TRBD1 (5 bases). Germline V lookup: CDR1 SGHRS, CDR2 YFSETQ. CDR3 length: 14 amino acids. Trimming stripped 7 bases from V and 10 bases from J, with 20 bases between.

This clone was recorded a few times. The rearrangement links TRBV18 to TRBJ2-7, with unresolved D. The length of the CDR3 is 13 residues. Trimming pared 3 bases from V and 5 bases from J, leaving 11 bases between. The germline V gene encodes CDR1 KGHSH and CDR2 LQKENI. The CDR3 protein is CASSPVLRNEQYF. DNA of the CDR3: TGTGCCAGCTCACCCGTACTCAGGAACGAGCAGTACTTC.

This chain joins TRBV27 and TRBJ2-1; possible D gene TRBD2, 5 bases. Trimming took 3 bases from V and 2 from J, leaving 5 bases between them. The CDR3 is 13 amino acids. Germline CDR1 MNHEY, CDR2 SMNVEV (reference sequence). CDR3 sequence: CASSFGTYNEQFF. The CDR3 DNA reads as TGTGCCAGCAGTTTCGGGACCTACAATGAGCAGTTCTTC.

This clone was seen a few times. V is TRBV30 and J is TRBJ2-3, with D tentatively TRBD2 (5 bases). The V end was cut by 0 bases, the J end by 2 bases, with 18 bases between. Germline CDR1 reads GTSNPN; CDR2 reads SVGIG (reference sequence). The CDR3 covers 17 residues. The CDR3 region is CAWSVSMTTPATDTQYF. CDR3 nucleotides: TGTGCCTGGAGTGTAAGTATGACTACTCCGGCCACAGATACGCAGTATTTT.

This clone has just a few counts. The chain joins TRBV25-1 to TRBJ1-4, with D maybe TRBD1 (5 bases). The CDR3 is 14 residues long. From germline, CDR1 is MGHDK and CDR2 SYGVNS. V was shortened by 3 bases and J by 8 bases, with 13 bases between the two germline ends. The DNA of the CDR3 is TGTGCCAGCAGTGATTCGGGTGGGGCCGAAAAACTGTTTTTT. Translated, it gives CASSDSGGAEKLFF. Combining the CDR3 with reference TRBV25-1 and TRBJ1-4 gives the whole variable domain EADIYQTPRYLVIGTGKKITLECSQTMGHDKMYWYQQDPGMELHLIHYSYGVNSTEKGDLSSESTVSRIRTEHFPLTLESARPSHTSQYLCASSDSGGAEKLFFGSGTQLSVL.

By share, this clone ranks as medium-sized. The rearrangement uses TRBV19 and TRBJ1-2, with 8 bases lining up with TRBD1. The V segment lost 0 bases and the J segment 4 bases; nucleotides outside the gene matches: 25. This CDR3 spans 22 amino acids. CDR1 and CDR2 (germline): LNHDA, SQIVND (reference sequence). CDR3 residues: CASSIDLRAISTLGQEIYGYTF. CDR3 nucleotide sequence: TGTGCCAGTAGTATAGATTTGAGGGCCATTAGCACCTTGGGACAGGAGATCTATGGCTACACCTTC.

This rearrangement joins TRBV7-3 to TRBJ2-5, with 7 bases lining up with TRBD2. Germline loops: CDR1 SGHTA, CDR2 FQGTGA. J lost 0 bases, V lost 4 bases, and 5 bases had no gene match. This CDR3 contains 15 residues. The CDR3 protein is CASSSSGLYQETQYF. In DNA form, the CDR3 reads TGTGCCAGCAGCTCTAGCGGTCTGTACCAAGAGACCCAGTACTTC.

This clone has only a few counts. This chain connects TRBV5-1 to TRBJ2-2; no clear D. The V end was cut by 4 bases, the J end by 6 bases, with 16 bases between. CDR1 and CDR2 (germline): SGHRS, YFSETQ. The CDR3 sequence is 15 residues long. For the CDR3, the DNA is TGCGCCAGCAGCACCGAAAGACTCCCCCCCGGGGAGCTGTTTTTT. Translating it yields CASSTERLPPGELFF.

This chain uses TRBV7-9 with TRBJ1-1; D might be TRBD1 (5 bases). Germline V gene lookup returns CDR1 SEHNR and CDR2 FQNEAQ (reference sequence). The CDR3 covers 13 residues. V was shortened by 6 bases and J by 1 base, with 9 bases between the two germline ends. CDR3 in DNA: TGTGCCAGCAGTCCAACAGGGAACACTGAAGCTTTCTTT. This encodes CASSPTGNTEAFF.

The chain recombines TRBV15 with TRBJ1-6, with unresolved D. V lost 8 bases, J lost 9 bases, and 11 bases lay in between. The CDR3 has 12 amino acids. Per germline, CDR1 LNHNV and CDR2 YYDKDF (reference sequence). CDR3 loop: CATGVEGSPLHF. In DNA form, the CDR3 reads TGTGCCACCGGGGTCGAGGGTTCACCCCTCCACTTT.

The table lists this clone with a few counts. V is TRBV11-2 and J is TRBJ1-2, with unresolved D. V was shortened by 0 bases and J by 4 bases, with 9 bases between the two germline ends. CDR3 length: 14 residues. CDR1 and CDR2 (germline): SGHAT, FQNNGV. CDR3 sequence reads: CASSLDLRSYGYTF. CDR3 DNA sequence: TGTGCCAGCAGCTTAGATCTCCGCAGCTATGGCTACACCTTC.

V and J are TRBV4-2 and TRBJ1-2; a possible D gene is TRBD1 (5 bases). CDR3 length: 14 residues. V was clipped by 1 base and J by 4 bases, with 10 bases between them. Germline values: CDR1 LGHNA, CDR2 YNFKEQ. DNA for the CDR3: TGTGCCAGCAGCCAAGCGGGAGGGACCTATGGCTACACCTTC. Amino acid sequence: CASSQAGGTYGYTF.

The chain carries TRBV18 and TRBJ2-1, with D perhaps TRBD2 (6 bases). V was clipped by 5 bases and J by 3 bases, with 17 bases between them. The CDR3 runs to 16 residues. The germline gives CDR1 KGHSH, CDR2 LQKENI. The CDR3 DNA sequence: TGTGCCAGCTCAGGAGGGACCTCAACCAACTACAATGAGCAGTTCTTC. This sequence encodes CASSGGTSTNYNEQFF.

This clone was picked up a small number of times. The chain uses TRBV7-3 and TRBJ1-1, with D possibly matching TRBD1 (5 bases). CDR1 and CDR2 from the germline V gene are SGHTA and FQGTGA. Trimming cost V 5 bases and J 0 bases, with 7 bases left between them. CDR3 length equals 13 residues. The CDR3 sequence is CASSLQVNTEAFF. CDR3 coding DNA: TGTGCCAGCAGCCTACAGGTGAACACTGAAGCTTTCTTT.

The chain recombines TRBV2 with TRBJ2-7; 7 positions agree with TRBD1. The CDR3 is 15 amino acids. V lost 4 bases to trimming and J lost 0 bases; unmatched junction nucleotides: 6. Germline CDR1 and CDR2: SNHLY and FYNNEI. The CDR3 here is CASSGDSGGSYEQYF. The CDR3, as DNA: TGTGCCAGCAGTGGGGACAGCGGAGGCTCCTACGAGCAGTACTTC. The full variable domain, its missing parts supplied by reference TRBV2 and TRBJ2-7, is EPEVTQTPSHQVTQMGQEVILRCVPISNHLYFYWYRQILGQKVEFLVSFYNNEISEKSEIFDDQFSVERPDGSNFTLKIRSTKLEDSAMYFCASSGDSGGSYEQYFGPGTRLTVT.

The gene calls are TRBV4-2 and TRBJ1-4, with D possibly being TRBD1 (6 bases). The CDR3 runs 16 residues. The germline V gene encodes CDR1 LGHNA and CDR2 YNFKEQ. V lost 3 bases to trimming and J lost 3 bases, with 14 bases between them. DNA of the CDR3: TGTGCCAGCAGCCAGGAGGTGGGGGCGGCTAATGAAAAACTGTTTTTT. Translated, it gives CASSQEVGAANEKLFF.

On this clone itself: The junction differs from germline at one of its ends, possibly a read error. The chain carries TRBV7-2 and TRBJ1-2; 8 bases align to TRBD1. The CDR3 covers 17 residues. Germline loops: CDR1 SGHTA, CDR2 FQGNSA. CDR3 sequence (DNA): TGTGCCGGCAGCTTCGAGGGGGGGGCAGGGGGCTCCTATGGCTACACCTTC. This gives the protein CAGSFEGGAGGSYGYTF. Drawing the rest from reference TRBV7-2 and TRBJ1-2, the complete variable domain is GAGVSQSPSNKVTEKGKDVELRCDPISGHTALYWYRQSLGQGLEFLIYFQGNSAPDKSGLPSDRFSAERTGGSVSTLTIQRTQQEDSAVYLCAGSFEGGAGGSYGYTFGSGTRLTVV.